Shown below are 5 T cell receptor beta chains from a single sample sequenced in a study of CD8+CD57+ T cells in acquired aplastic anemia. Researchers used genomic DNA as the template to profile TCR beta VDJ and CDR3. TCRdb independently ran MiXCR on the reads; one entry per CDR3 protein. The table includes 200,000 to 250,000 distinct CDR3 sequences, 60% to 80% detected once. Patients sequenced had flow cytometry evidence of CD8+CD57+ cell expansion. Input material: sorted CD4+, CD8+, or CD8+CD57+ T cells (not recorded which) from PBMCs. The receptors originated from a human donor with aplastic anemia.

Note on this clonotype: In this CDR3 the conserved last residue, phenylalanine or tryptophan, is missing, so a read error is likely. The chain has TRBV2 and TRBJ1-5, with no clear D. Trimming left V 4 bases short and J 4 bases short, with 5 bases between. Germline CDR1 SNHLY, CDR2 FYNNEI. This CDR3 comprises 12 residues. In DNA form, the CDR3 reads TGTGCCAGCAGTGGGTTAAATCAGCCCCAGCATTTA. Amino acid sequence: CASSGLNQPQHL.

The chain couples TRBV6-1 to TRBJ1-6; the D is unclear. Germline-derived CDR1 and CDR2 are MNHNS and SASEGT. V was trimmed by 8 bases and J by 8 bases, leaving 10 bases between them. The CDR3 contains 12 residues. The CDR3 protein is CASGSADSPLHF. The DNA for the CDR3 is TGTGCCAGCGGAAGTGCGGATTCACCCCTCCACTTT.

This chain uses TRBV24-1 with TRBJ2-3; TRBD1 is a possible D gene (6 bases). V was shortened by 2 bases and J by 7 bases, with 12 bases between the two germline ends. This CDR3 is built from 14 residues. The germline V gene encodes CDR1 KGHDR and CDR2 SFDVKD. CDR3 sequence: CATSDSDRWNTQYF. CDR3 sequence (DNA): TGTGCCACCAGTGATTCGGACAGATGGAATACGCAGTATTTT.

The chain is built from TRBV24-1 and TRBJ2-3; no reliable D call. CDR1 KGHDR and CDR2 SFDVKD come from the germline V gene. Trimming shortened V by 12 bases and J by 6 bases, and 18 bases separated the two germline ends. CDR3 length: 13 amino acids. The chain's CDR3 is CAAGSGPGDTQYF. The CDR3 bases are TGTGCCGCCGGCTCCGGGCCCGGCGATACGCAGTATTTT.

The chain recombines TRBV5-6 with TRBJ2-1; TRBD2 might be the D (6 bases). With 5 bases removed from V and 0 bases from J, the gap between germline ends came to 12 bases. CDR3 size: 15 residues. In germline, CDR1 is SGHDT, CDR2 YYEEEE. CDR3 bases: TGTGCCAGCAGTTACGACGGGAGCTCCTACAATGAGCAGTTCTTC. Its protein product is CASSYDGSSYNEQFF.